This T cell receptor (beta chain) was sequenced in a study of shared clonotypes between healthy human individuals. Overall study context: Each donor's CD4 naive and CD4 memory cells filled three plates apiece, CD8 naive two, and CD8 memory one.

Comments on this clone: In the same sample, other DNA sequences code for this CDR3.

Each sample came from a Caucasian adult donor living in Nashville, Tennessee. Per the authors' pipeline: Filtering differed, since immunoSEQ gave only junction sequences and no quality scores. Measured with immunoSEQ multiplex PCR; TCRdb has only the in-frame clones, and not every one. V and J calls and clone size are those listed in that table; D and trimming were worked out from the DNA. This sample has some 1.1 million clones; approximately 75% occur once, and the top ten carry roughly 0.82%. The V gene's germline CDR1 is SGHVS and CDR2 FQNEAQ. V was cut by 2 bases and J by 0 bases, with 6 bases left in between. This CDR3 comprises 14 residues.

The TCR originated in a man in his late teens or twenties in good health. Some clones in this sample may be carry-over from other donors' samples. The V call is TRBV7-8, the J call TRBJ2-3; D is ambiguous. The specimen sequenced was memory CD4+ T cells from PBMCs. Subset denoted: CD45RA-negative fraction. CDR3: CASSLSRSTDTQYF. In DNA, the CDR3 is TGTGCCAGCAGCTTATCCCGTAGCACAGATACGCAGTATTTT.